Shown below are 5 T cell receptor beta chains from a single sample sequenced in a study of neoadjuvant nivolumab and ipilimumab in lung cancer. Clones were sequenced by immunoSEQ multiplex PCR, and TCRdb holds only the in-frame ones, with some missing. The sample contains 10,000 or so clones, 81% of which appear only once. This specimen consisted of peripheral blood, obtained before neoadjuvant nivolumab, alone or with ipilimumab. The source of these receptors is an adult with non-small cell lung cancer.

This chain uses TRBV27 with TRBJ2-7; D not resolved. Germline V CDR1 and CDR2: MNHEY, SMNVEV (reference sequence). The CDR3 totals 15 residues. V was pared by 0 bases and J by 2 bases, with 11 bases between. The CDR3 region is CASSLSGSAPYEQYF. Written as DNA, the CDR3 is TGTGCCAGCAGTTTATCGGGCTCGGCCCCCTACGAGCAGTACTTC.

This clone came up once. The CDR3 coding sequence is TGTGCCAGCAGCTCCCAGGGGGGGGGAATCTACGAGCAGTACTTC. This codes for CASSSQGGGIYEQYF. The chain joins TRBV7-9 to TRBJ2-7; D might be TRBD1 or TRBD2, each matching 7 bases. V lost 4 bases and J lost 3, with 16 bases in between. Germline V CDR1 and CDR2: SEHNR, FQNEAQ (reference sequence). This CDR3 region has 15 residues. Full variable domain (missing parts from reference TRBV7-9 and TRBJ2-7): DTGVSQNPRHKITKRGQNVTFRCDPISEHNRLYWYRQTLGQGPEFLTYFQNEAQLEKSRLLSDRFSAERPKGSFSTLEIQRTEQGDSAMYLCASSSQGGGIYEQYFGPGTRLTVT.

V usage is TRBV6-1 and J usage is TRBJ1-2; D is possibly TRBD1 (6 bases). Germline loops: CDR1 MNHNS, CDR2 SASEGT. This CDR3 contains 14 residues. V was shortened by 3 bases and J by 6 bases, with 14 bases between the two germline ends. The CDR3 protein is CASSEARGRNGYTF. CDR3 sequence (DNA): TGTGCCAGCAGTGAGGCCAGGGGCCGAAATGGCTACACCTTC.

The CDR3 DNA is TGTGCCAGTAGTCCCCAGACAGGGGGCAATCAGCCCCAGCATTTT. Translation: CASSPQTGGNQPQHF. This chain uses TRBV19 with TRBJ1-5; 8 positions match TRBD1. This CDR3 has 15 residues. The junction had 5 bases not matched to a gene; V was cut back by 5 bases and J by 2 bases. The germline V gene encodes CDR1 LNHDA and CDR2 SQIVND (reference sequence).

This chain joins TRBV6-1 and TRBJ2-7; maybe TRBD2 (6 bases). V was trimmed by 6 bases and J by 2 bases, leaving 14 bases between them. The CDR3 has 14 amino acids. Germline values: CDR1 MNHNS, CDR2 SASEGT. The DNA for the CDR3 is TGTGCCAGCAGAACGACGGGAGAAGCCTACGAGCAGTACTTC. It translates to CASRTTGEAYEQYF.